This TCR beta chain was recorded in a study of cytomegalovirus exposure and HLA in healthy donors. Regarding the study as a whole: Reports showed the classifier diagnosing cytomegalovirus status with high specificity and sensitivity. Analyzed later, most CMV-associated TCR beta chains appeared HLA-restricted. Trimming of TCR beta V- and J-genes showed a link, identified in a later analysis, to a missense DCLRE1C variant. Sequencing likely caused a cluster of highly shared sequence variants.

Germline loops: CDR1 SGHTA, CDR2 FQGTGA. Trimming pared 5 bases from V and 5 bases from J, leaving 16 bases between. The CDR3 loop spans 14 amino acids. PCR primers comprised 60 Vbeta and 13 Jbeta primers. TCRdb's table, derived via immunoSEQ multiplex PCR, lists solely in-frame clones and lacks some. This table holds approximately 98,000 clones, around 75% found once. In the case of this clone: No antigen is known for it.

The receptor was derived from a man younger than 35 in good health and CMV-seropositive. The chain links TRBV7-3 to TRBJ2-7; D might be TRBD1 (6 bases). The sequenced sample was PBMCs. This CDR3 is CASSKRGISDEQYF. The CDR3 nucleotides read TGTGCCAGCAGCAAAAGGGGGATATCGGACGAGCAGTACTTC.